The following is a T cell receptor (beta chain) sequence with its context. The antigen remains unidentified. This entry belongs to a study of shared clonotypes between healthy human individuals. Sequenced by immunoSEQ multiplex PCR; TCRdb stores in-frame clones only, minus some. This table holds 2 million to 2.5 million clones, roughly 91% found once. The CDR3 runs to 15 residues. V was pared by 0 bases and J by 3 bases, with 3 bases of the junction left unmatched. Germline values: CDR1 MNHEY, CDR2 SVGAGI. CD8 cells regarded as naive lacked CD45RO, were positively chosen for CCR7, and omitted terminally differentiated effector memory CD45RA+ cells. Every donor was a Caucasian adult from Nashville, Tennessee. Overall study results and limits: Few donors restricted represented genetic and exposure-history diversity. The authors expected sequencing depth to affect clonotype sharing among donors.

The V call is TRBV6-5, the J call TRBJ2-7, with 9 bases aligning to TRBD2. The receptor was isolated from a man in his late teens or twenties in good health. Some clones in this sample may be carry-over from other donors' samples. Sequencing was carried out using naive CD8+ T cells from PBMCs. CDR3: CASSYSQRGDYEQYF. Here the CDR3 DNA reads TGTGCCAGCAGTTACTCGCAGCGGGGGGACTACGAGCAGTACTTC.